Below, 5 T cell receptor beta chains from the same sample are listed, as sequenced in a study of blood T cells in healthy people across ages. The use of a sample-barcoded 5' primer and a J-beta primer mix characterized a second PCR of roughly 6 to 11 cycles. Each CDR3 protein is one row after TCRdb ran MiXCR on the 5' RACE reads. Of about 1.4 million distinct CDR3 sequences listed, approximately 59% are singletons. Sequencing was performed on blood. The receptors derive from a man younger than 35 in good health.

As concerns this clonotype: Relative to the germline gene, one junction end is altered; a read error may explain this. J is TRBJ2-4 and V is TRBV2; D uncertain. The CDR3 is 15 residues long. Germline loops: CDR1 SNHLY, CDR2 FYNNEI. In nucleotides, the CDR3 is TGTGCCAGCAGTGTTATCACAACTTACAAAAACATTCGGTACTTC. The encoded protein is CASSVITTYKNIRYF. The variable domain in full, completed from reference TRBV2 and TRBJ2-4, reads EPEVTQTPSHQVTQMGQEVILRCVPISNHLYFYWYRQILGQKVEFLVSFYNNEISEKSEIFDDQFSVERPDGSNFTLKIRSTKLEDSAMYFCASSVITTYKNIRYFGAGTRLSVL.

The CDR3 is CSVTLATHEQYF. For the CDR3, the DNA is TGCAGCGTTACGCTAGCCACCCACGAGCAGTACTTC. The rearrangement joins TRBV29-1 to TRBJ2-7, with TRBD2 as a possible D gene (5 bases). The germline CDR1 and CDR2 sequences are SQVTM and ANQGSEA. The CDR3 covers 12 residues. V was shortened by 5 bases and J by 5 bases, with 13 bases between the two germline ends.

The rearrangement links TRBV3-1 to TRBJ2-5; no firm D call. CDR3 length: 16 residues. Germline loops: CDR1 LGHDT, CDR2 YNNKEL (reference sequence). V was trimmed by 0 bases and J by 0 bases, leaving 11 bases between them. CDR3 region: CASSQDGWSNQETQYF. The CDR3 DNA sequence: TGTGCCAGCAGCCAAGATGGGTGGAGTAACCAAGAGACCCAGTACTTC.

This clonotype was counted once. This chain connects TRBV2 to TRBJ2-1; 7 bases fit TRBD2. The ends lost 8 bases at V and 4 bases at J; junction bases unmatched: 8. Germline-derived CDR1 and CDR2 are SNHLY and FYNNEI. The CDR3 contains 14 residues. CDR3 bases: TGTGCCAGCGAGGGAGCGGGGCGATACAATGAGCAGTTCTTC. It codes for CASEGAGRYNEQFF. The variable domain in full, with the rest retrieved from reference TRBV2 and TRBJ2-1, is EPEVTQTPSHQVTQMGQEVILRCVPISNHLYFYWYRQILGQKVEFLVSFYNNEISEKSEIFDDQFSVERPDGSNFTLKIRSTKLEDSAMYFCASEGAGRYNEQFFGPGTRLTVL.

This clonotype was observed a few times. The CDR3 region has the DNA TGTGCCAGCAGCTTATTGGGAGGGGCAATGAACACTGAAGCTTTCTTT. Protein product: CASSLLGGAMNTEAFF. V gene TRBV7-6 combines with J gene TRBJ1-1; D is perhaps TRBD1 (5 bases). The CDR3 is 16 residues long. Trimming cost V 2 bases and J 0 bases, with 13 bases left between them. Germline CDR1 and CDR2: SGHVS and FNYEAQ.